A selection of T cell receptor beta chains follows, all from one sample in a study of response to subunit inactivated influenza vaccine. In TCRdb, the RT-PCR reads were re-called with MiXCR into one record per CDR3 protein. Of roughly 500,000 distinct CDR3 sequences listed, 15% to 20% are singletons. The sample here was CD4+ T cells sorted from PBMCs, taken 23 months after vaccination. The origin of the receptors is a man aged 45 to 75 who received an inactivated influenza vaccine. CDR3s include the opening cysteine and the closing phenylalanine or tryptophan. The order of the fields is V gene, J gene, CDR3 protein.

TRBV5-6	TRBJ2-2	CASTLQGAGTGELFF
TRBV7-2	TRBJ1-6	CASGSGGPRNSPLHF
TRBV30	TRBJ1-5	CAWSLAGSNQPQHF
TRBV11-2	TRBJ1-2	CASSPAGTGSVANYGYTF
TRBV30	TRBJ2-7	CAWGHGEQYF
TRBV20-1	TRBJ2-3	CSASWGQGIRDTQYF
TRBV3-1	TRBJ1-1	CASSLDSRTEAFF
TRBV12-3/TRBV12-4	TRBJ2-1	CASSLEGLAVDEQFF
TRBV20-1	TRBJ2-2	CSAERGRAGELFF
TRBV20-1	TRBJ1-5	CSANGDRGVFQPQHF
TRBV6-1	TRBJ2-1	CASSDSGALSYNEQFF
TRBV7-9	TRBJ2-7	CASSFTGDEQYF
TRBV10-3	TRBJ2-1	CAISDKRGAYNEQFF
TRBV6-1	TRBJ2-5	CASTPKTSGGVRETQYF
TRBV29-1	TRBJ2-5	CSTSQVKETQYF
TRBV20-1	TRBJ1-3	CSARDPVSGNTIYF
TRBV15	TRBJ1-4	CATSRGGMGNEKLFF
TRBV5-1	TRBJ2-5	CASSFQGARQETQYF
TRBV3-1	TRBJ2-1	CASSQDRARNNEQFF
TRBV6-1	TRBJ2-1	CASNRRQGLAYNEQFF
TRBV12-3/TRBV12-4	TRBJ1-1	CASSPQGTGLTEAFF
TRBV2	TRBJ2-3	CASSNMGGTDTQYF
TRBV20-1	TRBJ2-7	CSASERAGGIYEQYF
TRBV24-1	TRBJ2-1	CATSDLLRGDEQFF
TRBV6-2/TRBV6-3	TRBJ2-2	CASSPRLAGGWELFF
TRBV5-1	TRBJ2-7	CASSFGQAREQYF
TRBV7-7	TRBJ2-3	CASSLRGDLTDTQYF
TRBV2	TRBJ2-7	CASSAARQVYEQYF
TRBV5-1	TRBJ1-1	CASRQTGVLNTEAFF
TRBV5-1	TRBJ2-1	CASSVAGVGNEQFF
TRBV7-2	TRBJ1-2	CASSPLVSGGGYGYTF
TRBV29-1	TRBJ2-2	CSVGLLDRNTGELFF
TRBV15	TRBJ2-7	CATSRDSDEQYF
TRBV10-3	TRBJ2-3	CAISRTSGGRESTDTQYF
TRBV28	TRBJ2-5	CASSTLETQYF
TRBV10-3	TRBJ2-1	CAISETSGYNEQFF
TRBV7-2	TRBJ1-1	CASSEEPGKAFF
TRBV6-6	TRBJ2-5	CASKTEQETQYF
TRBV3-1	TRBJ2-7	CASSPMSIQPYEQYF
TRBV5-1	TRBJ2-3	CASSLAAASGGDTQYF
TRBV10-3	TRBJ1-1	CAISEPGQGKTEAFF
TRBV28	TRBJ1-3	CASSLRRQGLYTIYF
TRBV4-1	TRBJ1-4	CASSQVPSGMSNEKLFF
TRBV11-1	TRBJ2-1	CASSLALASGRSYNEQFF
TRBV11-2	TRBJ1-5	CASSSHPRGARGNQPQHF